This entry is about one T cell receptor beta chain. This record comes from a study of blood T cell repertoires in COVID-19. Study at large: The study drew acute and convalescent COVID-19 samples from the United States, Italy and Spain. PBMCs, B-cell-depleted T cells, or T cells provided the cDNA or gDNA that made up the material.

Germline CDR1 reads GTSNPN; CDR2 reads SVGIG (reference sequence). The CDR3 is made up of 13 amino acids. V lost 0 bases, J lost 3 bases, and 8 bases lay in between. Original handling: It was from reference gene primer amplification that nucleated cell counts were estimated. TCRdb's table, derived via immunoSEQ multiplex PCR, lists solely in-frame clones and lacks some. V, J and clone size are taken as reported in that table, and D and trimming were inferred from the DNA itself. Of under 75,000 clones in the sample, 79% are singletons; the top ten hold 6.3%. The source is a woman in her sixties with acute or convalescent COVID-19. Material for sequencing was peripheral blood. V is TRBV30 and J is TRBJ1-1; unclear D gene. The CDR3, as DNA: TGTGCCTGGAGTGTACGGCGGGACACTGAAGCTTTCTTT. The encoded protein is CAWSVRRDTEAFF.